This T cell receptor (beta chain) was sequenced for a study of siplizumab effects on memory and regulatory T cells. Study-level results: Versus approximately 27% in controls, the mappable alloreactive CD4+ clones averaged approximately 69% Treg-derived with siplizumab.

On this clone itself: Antigen: not known.

TCRdb keeps only in-frame clones here, not all; method: immunoSEQ multiplex PCR. The sample contains roughly 75,000 clones, 85% to 95% of which appear only once. The V and J ends lost 1 base and 3 bases, in that order; junction bases with no gene match: 2. The CDR3 length is 15 residues. CDR1 and CDR2 from the germline V gene are LGHNT and FRNRAP. The chain couples TRBV12-5 to TRBJ2-5, with 10 nucleotides matching TRBD1. Sequencing used CD8+ T cells sorted from blood. This clonotype was sampled from a human donor in good health. The CDR3 region is CASGLAGTGEETQYF. CDR3 DNA: TGTGCTAGTGGTTTGGCAGGGACAGGGGAAGAGACCCAGTACTTC.